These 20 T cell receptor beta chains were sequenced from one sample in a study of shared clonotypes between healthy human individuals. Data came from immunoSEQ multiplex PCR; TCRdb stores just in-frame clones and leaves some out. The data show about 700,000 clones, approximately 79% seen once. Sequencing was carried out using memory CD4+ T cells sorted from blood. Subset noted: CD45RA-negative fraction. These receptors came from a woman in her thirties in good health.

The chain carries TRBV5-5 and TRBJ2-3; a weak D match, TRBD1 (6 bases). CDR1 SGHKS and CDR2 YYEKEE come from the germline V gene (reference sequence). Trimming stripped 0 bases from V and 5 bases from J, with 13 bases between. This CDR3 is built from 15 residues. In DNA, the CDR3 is TGTGCCAGCAGCTTGGGTTGGTTAGGGGGAGATACGCAGTATTTT. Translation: CASSLGWLGGDTQYF.

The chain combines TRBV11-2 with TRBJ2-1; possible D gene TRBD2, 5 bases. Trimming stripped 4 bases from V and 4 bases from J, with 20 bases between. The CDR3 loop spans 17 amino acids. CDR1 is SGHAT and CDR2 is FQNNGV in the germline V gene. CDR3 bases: TGTGCCAGCAGCTCCCCCCAACTCGGGATTTCTTACAATGAGCAGTTCTTC. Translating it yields CASSSPQLGISYNEQFF.

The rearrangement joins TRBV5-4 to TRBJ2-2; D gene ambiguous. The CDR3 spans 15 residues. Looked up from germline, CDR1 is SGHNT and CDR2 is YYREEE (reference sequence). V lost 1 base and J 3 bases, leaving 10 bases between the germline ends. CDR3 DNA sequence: TGTGCCAGCAGCTTGTACGGCCGAGACACCGGGGAGCTGTTTTTT. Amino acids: CASSLYGRDTGELFF. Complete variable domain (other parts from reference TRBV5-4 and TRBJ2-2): ETGVTQSPTHLIKTRGQQVTLRCSSQSGHNTVSWYQQALGQGPQFIFQYYREEENGRGNFPPRFSGLQFPNYSSELNVNALELDDSALYLCASSLYGRDTGELFFGEGSRLTVL.

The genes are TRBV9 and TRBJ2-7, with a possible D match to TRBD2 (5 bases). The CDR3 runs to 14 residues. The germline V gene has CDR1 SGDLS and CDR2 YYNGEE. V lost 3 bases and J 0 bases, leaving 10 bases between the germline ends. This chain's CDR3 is CASSARTDSYEQYF. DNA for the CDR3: TGTGCCAGCAGCGCCAGGACTGACTCCTACGAGCAGTACTTC. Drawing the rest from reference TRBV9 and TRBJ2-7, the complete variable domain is DSGVTQTPKHLITATGQRVTLRCSPRSGDLSVYWYQQSLDQGLQFLIQYYNGEERAKGNILERFSAQQFPDLHSELNLSSLELGDSALYFCASSARTDSYEQYFGPGTRLTVT.

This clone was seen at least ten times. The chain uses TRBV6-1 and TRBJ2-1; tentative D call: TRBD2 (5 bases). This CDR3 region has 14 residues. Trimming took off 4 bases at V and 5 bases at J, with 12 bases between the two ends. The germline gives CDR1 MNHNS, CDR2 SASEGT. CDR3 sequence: CASSGGWVNNEQFF. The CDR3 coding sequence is TGTGCCAGCAGTGGAGGGTGGGTGAACAATGAGCAGTTCTTC.

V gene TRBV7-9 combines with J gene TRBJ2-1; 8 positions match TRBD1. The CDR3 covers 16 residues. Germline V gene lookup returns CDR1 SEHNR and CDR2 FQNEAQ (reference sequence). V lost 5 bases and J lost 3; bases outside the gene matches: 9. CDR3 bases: TGTGCCAGCAGCGTAGACAGGGGATACTTCTACAATGAGCAGTTCTTC. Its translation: CASSVDRGYFYNEQFF.

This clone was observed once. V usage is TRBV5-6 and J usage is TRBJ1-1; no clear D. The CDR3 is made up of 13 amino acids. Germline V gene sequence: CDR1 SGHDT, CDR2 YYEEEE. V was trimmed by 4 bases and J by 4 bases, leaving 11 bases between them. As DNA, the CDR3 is TGTGCCAGCAGCCTTCATGAGGGCACTGAAGCTTTCTTT. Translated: CASSLHEGTEAFF.

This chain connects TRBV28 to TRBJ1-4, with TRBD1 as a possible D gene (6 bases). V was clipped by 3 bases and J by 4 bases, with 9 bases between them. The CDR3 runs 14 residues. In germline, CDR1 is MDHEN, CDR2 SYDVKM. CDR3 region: CASSLGDINEKLFF. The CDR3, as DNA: TGTGCCAGCAGTTTGGGGGACATTAATGAAAAACTGTTTTTT. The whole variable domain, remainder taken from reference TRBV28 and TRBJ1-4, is DVKVTQSSRYLVKRTGEKVFLECVQDMDHENMFWYRQDPGLGLRLIYFSYDVKMKEKGDIPEGYSVSREKKERFSLILESASTNQTSMYLCASSLGDINEKLFFGSGTQLSVL.

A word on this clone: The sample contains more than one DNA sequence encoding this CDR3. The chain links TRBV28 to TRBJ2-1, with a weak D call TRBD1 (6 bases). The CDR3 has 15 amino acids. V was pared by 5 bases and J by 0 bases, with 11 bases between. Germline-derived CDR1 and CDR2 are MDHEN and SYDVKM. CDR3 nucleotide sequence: TGTGCCAGCAGTCCGACAGGCAGCTCCTACAATGAGCAGTTCTTC. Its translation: CASSPTGSSYNEQFF.

This chain's CDR3 is CASSYYEQYF. DNA of the CDR3: TGTGCCAGTAGCTACTACGAGCAGTACTTC. The genes are TRBV19 and TRBJ2-7; D unresolved. The germline gives CDR1 LNHDA, CDR2 SQIVND (reference sequence). The V end lost 6 bases, the J end lost 3 bases, and 3 bases lay between the germline ends. This CDR3 is built from 10 residues.

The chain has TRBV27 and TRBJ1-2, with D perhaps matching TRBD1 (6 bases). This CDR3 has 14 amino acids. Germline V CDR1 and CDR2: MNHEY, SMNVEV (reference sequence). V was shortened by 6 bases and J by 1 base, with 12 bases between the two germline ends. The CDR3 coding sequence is TGTGCCAGCAGCCGGGACACCTTTAACTATGGCTACACCTTC. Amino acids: CASSRDTFNYGYTF.

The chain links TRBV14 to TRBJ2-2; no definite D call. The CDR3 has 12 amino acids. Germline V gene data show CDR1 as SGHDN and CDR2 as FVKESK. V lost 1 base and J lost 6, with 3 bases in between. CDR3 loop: CASSQASGELFF. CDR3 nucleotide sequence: TGTGCCAGCAGCCAAGCCTCCGGGGAGCTGTTTTTT.

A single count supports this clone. In DNA, the CDR3 is TGCGCCAGCAGGTTACAGGTTTCCACCTACGAGCAGTACTTC. Translating gives CASRLQVSTYEQYF. The chain is built from TRBV5-1 and TRBJ2-7, with D maybe TRBD1 (5 bases). This CDR3 comprises 14 residues. Trimming stripped 5 bases from V and 2 bases from J, with 14 bases between. Germline loops: CDR1 SGHRS, CDR2 YFSETQ. The full variable domain, rest sourced from reference TRBV5-1 and TRBJ2-7, is KAGVTQTPRYLIKTRGQQVTLSCSPISGHRSVSWYQQTPGQGLQFLFEYFSETQRNKGNFPGRFSGRQFSNSRSEMNVSTLELGDSALYLCASRLQVSTYEQYFGPGTRLTVT.

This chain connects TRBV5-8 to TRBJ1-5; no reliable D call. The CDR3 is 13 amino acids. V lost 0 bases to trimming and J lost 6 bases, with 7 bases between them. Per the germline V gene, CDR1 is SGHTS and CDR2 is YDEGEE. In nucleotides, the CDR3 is TGTGCCAGCAGCTTGGGAGAGAGTCAGCCCCAGCATTTT. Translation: CASSLGESQPQHF.

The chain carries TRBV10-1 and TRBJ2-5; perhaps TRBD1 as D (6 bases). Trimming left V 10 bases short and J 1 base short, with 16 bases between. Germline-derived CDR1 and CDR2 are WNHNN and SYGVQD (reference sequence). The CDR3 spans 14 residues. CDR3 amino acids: CAITTRTAQETQYF. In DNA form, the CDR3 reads TGCGCCATCACTACCAGGACAGCCCAAGAGACCCAGTACTTC.

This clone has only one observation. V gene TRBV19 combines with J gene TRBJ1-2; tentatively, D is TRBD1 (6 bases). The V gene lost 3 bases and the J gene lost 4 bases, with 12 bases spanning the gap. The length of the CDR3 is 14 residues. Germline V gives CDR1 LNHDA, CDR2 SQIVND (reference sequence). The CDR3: CASSMGGRTYGYTF. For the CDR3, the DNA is TGTGCCAGTAGTATGGGGGGGCGCACCTATGGCTACACCTTC.

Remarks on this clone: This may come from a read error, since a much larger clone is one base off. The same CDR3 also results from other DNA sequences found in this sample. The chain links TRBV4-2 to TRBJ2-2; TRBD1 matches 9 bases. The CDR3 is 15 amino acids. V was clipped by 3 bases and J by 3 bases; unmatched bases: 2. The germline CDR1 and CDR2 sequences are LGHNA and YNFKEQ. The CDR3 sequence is CASSQGDRDTGELFF. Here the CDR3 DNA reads TGTGCCAGCAGCCAGGGGGACAGGGACACCGGGGAGCTGTTTTTT.

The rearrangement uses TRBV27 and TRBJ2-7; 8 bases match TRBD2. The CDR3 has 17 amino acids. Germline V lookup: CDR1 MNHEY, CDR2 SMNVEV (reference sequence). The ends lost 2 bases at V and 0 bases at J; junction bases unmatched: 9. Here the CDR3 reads CASSLRPSGYGSYEQYF. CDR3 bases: TGTGCCAGCAGTTTACGGCCTAGCGGGTACGGCTCCTACGAGCAGTACTTC.

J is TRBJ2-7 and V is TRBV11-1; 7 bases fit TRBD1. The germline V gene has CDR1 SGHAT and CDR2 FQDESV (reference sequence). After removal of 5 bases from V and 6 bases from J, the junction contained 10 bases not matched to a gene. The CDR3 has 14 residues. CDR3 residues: CASSIRDSLSEQYF. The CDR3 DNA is TGTGCCAGCAGCATCCGGGACAGTTTATCCGAGCAGTACTTC. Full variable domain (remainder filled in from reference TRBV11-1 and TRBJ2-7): EAEVAQSPRYKITEKSQAVAFWCDPISGHATLYWYRQILGQGPELLVQFQDESVVDDSQLPKDRFSAERLKGVDSTLKIQPAELGDSAMYLCASSIRDSLSEQYFGPGTRLTVT.

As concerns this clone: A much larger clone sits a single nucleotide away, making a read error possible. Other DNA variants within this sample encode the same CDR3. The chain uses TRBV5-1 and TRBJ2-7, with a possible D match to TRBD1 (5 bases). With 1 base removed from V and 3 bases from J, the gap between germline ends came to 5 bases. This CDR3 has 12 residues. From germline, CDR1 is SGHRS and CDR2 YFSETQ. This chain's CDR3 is CASSLQGYEQYF. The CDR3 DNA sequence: TGCGCCAGCAGCTTGCAGGGCTACGAGCAGTACTTC. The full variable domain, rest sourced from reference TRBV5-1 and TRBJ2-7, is KAGVTQTPRYLIKTRGQQVTLSCSPISGHRSVSWYQQTPGQGLQFLFEYFSETQRNKGNFPGRFSGRQFSNSRSEMNVSTLELGDSALYLCASSLQGYEQYFGPGTRLTVT.